This T cell receptor beta chain was observed in a study of OX40 agonist ivuxolimab in advanced cancers. Study in general: Clinicians treated patients with ivuxolimab, an agonistic anti-OX40 (CD134) antibody.

Patients who had autoimmune disease history or got systemic immunosuppression were left out. TCRdb's table, derived via immunoSEQ multiplex PCR, lists solely in-frame clones and lacks some. This repertoire shows some 80,000 clones, roughly 82% found once; its top ten account for 6.5% to 7.5%. General study points: The antigens recognized by the expanded peripheral T cells, that is their antigen specificity, were not determined.

Worth noting for this clone: Its antigen is currently unknown.

The clonotype was recovered from an adult with an advanced solid tumor such as melanoma, head and neck, liver or kidney cancer. The starting material was CD4+ or CD8+ T cells sorted from blood, obtained in a trial of the OX40 agonist ivuxolimab.

As DNA, the CDR3 is TGCGCCAGCAGCCAAGATCCCAACAGCTATGGCTACACCTTC. Its translation is CASSQDPNSYGYTF. The J gene is TRBJ1-2, the V gene TRBV4-1; D is unclear. The germline CDR1 and CDR2 sequences are MGHRA and YSYEKL. Trimming pared 0 bases from V and 4 bases from J, leaving 9 bases between. The CDR3 totals 14 residues.